The rows below give T cell receptor beta chains drawn from one sample of a study of blood T cells in healthy people across ages. Each CDR3 protein is one row after TCRdb ran MiXCR on the 5' RACE reads. The table includes 1.5 million to 2 million distinct CDR3 sequences, around 36% detected once. Sequencing was carried out using blood. These receptors were taken from a woman in her 30s in good health. The CDR3 runs from the conserved cysteine through the conserved F or W. The D gene is left open where the match is weak. Some rows have no size entry. The others give once, few or many, or a class for an expanded clone.

j_call: TRBJ2-1; d_call: TRBD2; v_call: TRBV4-1; clone_size: few; cdr3_aa: CASSPQEGGIREQFF; cdr3_nt: TGCGCCAGCAGCCCCCAAGAGGGAGGGATTCGTGAGCAGTTCTTC
j_call: TRBJ2-7; d_call: TRBD2; v_call: TRBV27; clone_size: -; cdr3_aa: CASSFEGRGGSYEQYF; cdr3_nt: TGTGCCAGCAGTTTTGAGGGCCGGGGGGGCTCCTACGAGCAGTACTTC
j_call: TRBJ2-3; d_call: TRBD2; v_call: TRBV5-1; clone_size: -; cdr3_aa: CASSFGRGGTNTDTQYF; cdr3_nt: TGCGCCAGCAGCTTTGGACGCGGGGGGACTAACACAGATACGCAGTATTTT
j_call: TRBJ2-5; d_call: TRBD2; v_call: TRBV5-6; clone_size: -; cdr3_aa: CASSFLAGGGETQYF; cdr3_nt: TGTGCCAGCAGCTTCCTCGCGGGAGGGGGAGAGACCCAGTACTTC
j_call: TRBJ2-1; d_call: -; v_call: TRBV24-1; clone_size: few; cdr3_aa: CATSDPLPGNEQFF; cdr3_nt: TGTGCCACCAGTGATCCCCTACCCGGAAATGAGCAGTTCTTC
j_call: TRBJ1-2; d_call: TRBD1; v_call: TRBV7-9; clone_size: -; cdr3_aa: CASSSTTGQLYGYTF; cdr3_nt: TGTGCCAGCAGCTCCACCACGGGACAGCTCTATGGCTACACCTTC
j_call: TRBJ1-1; d_call: TRBD1; v_call: TRBV7-9; clone_size: -; cdr3_aa: CASSGRQGTEAFF; cdr3_nt: TGTGCCAGCAGCGGGCGACAGGGCACTGAAGCTTTCTTT
j_call: TRBJ1-1; d_call: -; v_call: TRBV5-1; clone_size: -; cdr3_aa: CASRPISSRGVSTEAFF; cdr3_nt: TGCGCCAGCAGACCAATCTCCTCCAGGGGTGTGAGCACTGAAGCTTTCTTT
j_call: TRBJ2-7; d_call: TRBD2; v_call: TRBV20-1; clone_size: many; cdr3_aa: CSAASGRAYEQYF; cdr3_nt: TGCAGTGCTGCTAGCGGGAGGGCCTACGAGCAGTACTTC
j_call: TRBJ2-3; d_call: TRBD1; v_call: TRBV6-2/TRBV6-3; clone_size: few; cdr3_aa: CASTHPGGSTDTQYF; cdr3_nt: TGTGCCAGCACTCACCCAGGGGGAAGCACAGATACGCAGTATTTT
j_call: TRBJ1-6; d_call: -; v_call: TRBV11-2; clone_size: -; cdr3_aa: CASSPPGSITPLHF; cdr3_nt: TGTGCCAGCAGTCCCCCAGGGAGCATTACACCCCTCCACTTT
j_call: TRBJ2-1; d_call: -; v_call: TRBV5-6; clone_size: once; cdr3_aa: CASSLALASEQFF; cdr3_nt: TGTGCCAGCAGCTTAGCCCTAGCATCTGAGCAGTTCTTC
j_call: TRBJ2-5; d_call: TRBD2; v_call: TRBV27; clone_size: few; cdr3_aa: CASSILAGVSKTQYF; cdr3_nt: TGTGCCAGCAGTATACTAGCGGGAGTTTCGAAGACCCAGTACTTC
j_call: TRBJ2-7; d_call: -; v_call: TRBV5-1; clone_size: -; cdr3_aa: CASSLAIQGGTYEQYF; cdr3_nt: TGCGCCAGCAGCTTGGCGATCCAGGGGGGCACCTACGAGCAGTACTTC
j_call: TRBJ2-7; d_call: -; v_call: TRBV9; clone_size: -; cdr3_aa: CASSVDPGGEQYF; cdr3_nt: TGTGCCAGCAGCGTAGACCCGGGCGGCGAGCAGTACTTC
j_call: TRBJ1-4; d_call: TRBD1; v_call: TRBV5-1; clone_size: -; cdr3_aa: CASSSTGGTNEKLFF; cdr3_nt: TGCGCCAGCAGCTCCACAGGGGGAACTAATGAAAAACTGTTTTTT
j_call: TRBJ1-5; d_call: -; v_call: TRBV2; clone_size: -; cdr3_aa: CASSEGGPGNQPQHF; cdr3_nt: TGTGCCAGCAGTGAGGGGGGGCCTGGCAATCAGCCCCAGCATTTT
j_call: TRBJ1-4; d_call: -; v_call: TRBV6-1; clone_size: -; cdr3_aa: CASSAMGEKLFF; cdr3_nt: TGTGCCAGCAGTGCGATGGGTGAAAAACTGTTTTTT
j_call: TRBJ1-1; d_call: TRBD1; v_call: TRBV4-1; clone_size: -; cdr3_aa: CASSRETGGLNTEAFF; cdr3_nt: TGCGCCAGCAGCCGAGAGACAGGGGGCTTGAACACTGAAGCTTTCTTT
j_call: TRBJ2-3; d_call: TRBD2; v_call: TRBV11-2; clone_size: once; cdr3_aa: CASSFGTTRTDTQYF; cdr3_nt: TGTGCCAGCAGCTTCGGGACTACCCGAACAGATACGCAGTATTTT
j_call: TRBJ1-1; d_call: -; v_call: TRBV9; clone_size: few; cdr3_aa: CASSVGAGPTAEAFF; cdr3_nt: TGTGCCAGCAGCGTAGGAGCAGGGCCGACGGCTGAAGCTTTCTTT
j_call: TRBJ2-7; d_call: -; v_call: TRBV20-1; clone_size: many; cdr3_aa: CSASALRVYEQYF; cdr3_nt: TGCAGTGCTAGCGCCCTCAGAGTCTACGAGCAGTACTTC
j_call: TRBJ2-5; d_call: TRBD1; v_call: TRBV29-1; clone_size: many; cdr3_aa: CSVDPGGRETQYF; cdr3_nt: TGCAGCGTTGATCCAGGGGGCCGAGAGACCCAGTACTTC
j_call: TRBJ2-3; d_call: -; v_call: TRBV7-9; clone_size: few; cdr3_aa: CASSFVGLFADTQYF; cdr3_nt: TGTGCCAGCAGCTTTGTAGGCCTCTTTGCGGATACGCAGTATTTT
j_call: TRBJ2-7; d_call: TRBD2; v_call: TRBV3-1; clone_size: -; cdr3_aa: CASSQELLAGGYEQYF; cdr3_nt: TGTGCCAGCAGCCAAGAGCTCCTCGCGGGAGGATACGAGCAGTACTTT
j_call: TRBJ2-3; d_call: TRBD2; v_call: TRBV9; clone_size: -; cdr3_aa: CASSVEGREPSTDTQYF; cdr3_nt: TGTGCCAGCAGCGTAGAAGGGCGGGAGCCGTCCACAGATACGCAGTATTTT
j_call: TRBJ1-4; d_call: -; v_call: TRBV15; clone_size: many; cdr3_aa: CATSNGKATNEKLFF; cdr3_nt: TGTGCCACCAGCAATGGGAAAGCAACTAATGAAAAACTGTTTTTT